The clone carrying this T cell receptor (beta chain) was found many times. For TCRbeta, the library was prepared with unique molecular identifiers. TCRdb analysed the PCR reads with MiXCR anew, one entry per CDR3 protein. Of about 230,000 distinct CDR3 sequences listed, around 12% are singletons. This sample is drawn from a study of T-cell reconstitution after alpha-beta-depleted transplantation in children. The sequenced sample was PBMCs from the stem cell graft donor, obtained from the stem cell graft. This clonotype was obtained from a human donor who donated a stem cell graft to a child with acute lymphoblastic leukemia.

The DNA of the CDR3 is TGTGCCAGCAGCCAAGATGGAGCTGGGGATTCACCCCTCCACTTT. Translation: CASSQDGAGDSPLHF. The rearrangement joins TRBV3-1 to TRBJ1-6; D call uncertain. Looked up from germline, CDR1 is LGHDT and CDR2 is YNNKEL (reference sequence). With 0 bases removed from V and 8 bases from J, the gap between germline ends came to 11 bases. The CDR3 is made up of 15 amino acids.